The present T cell receptor beta chain was sequenced within a study of CD8 T cell repertoires and HIV-1 epitope variants. Study context: Separate wells received one of Twenty-five Gag or Nef variant peptides. Control wells had CMV/EBV/flu peptides, negative Ebola AY9, or no peptide. An uncultured baseline aliquot held 1M T cells. Findings of the study overall: This assay reports beta chains of antigen-expanded cells, not T cell function.

TCRdb's table, derived via immunoSEQ multiplex PCR, lists solely in-frame clones and lacks some. This table has fewer than 6,000 clones, 65% to 70% appearing once. Trimming removed 0 bases at V and 4 bases at J, with 9 bases between. Germline CDR1 is LGHNA and CDR2 is YSLEER. This CDR3 region has 14 residues. Notes on this clone: Its antigen is unknown.

The clonotype comes from a male donor with HIV. This chain uses TRBV4-3 with TRBJ1-2; no clear D gene. The sequenced sample was cultured CD8+ T cells derived from PBMCs. CDR3 bases: TGCGCCAGCAGCCAAGATCGGGCAGGCTATGGCTACACCTTC. Amino acids: CASSQDRAGYGYTF.